This passage covers 26 T cell receptor beta chains from one sample sequenced in a study of T cells in Graves' hyperthyroidism and ophthalmopathy. Amplified TCR beta CDR3 regions came from RNA transcripts. The TCR CDR3 was amplified in a first-round RT-PCR using the HTBI primer set. TCRdb re-called the multiplex PCR reads through MiXCR, storing one row per CDR3 protein. The table lists about 840,000 distinct CDR3 sequences, 38% of them singletons. Sequenced material: blood. These TCRs come from a man between 18 and 35 years old with Graves' hyperthyroidism.

Here the CDR3 DNA reads TGTGCCAGCAGCTTGGGGGGCAGGCGCCACGAGCAGTACTTC. Amino acids: CASSLGGRRHEQYF. V is TRBV5-4 and J is TRBJ2-7; D is perhaps TRBD1 (5 bases). The CDR3 runs to 14 residues. Germline CDR1 reads SGHNT; CDR2 reads YYREEE (reference sequence). The V gene lost 0 bases and the J gene lost 5 bases, with 12 bases spanning the gap.

The chain employs TRBV5-6 and TRBJ2-5; 9 nucleotides line up with TRBD1. The CDR3 extends over 15 amino acids. Germline trimming cut 4 bases from V and 5 bases from J; bases unmatched to any gene: 9. Germline-derived CDR1 and CDR2 are SGHDT and YYEEEE. This CDR3 reads CASSGYRGLEETQYF. The CDR3 DNA sequence: TGTGCCAGCAGCGGGTACAGGGGGCTAGAGGAGACCCAGTACTTC.

As regards this clonotype: The junction departs from the called germline gene at one end, perhaps through a read error. The chain combines TRBV10-3 with TRBJ1-2; maybe TRBD1 (6 bases). CDR1 ENHRY and CDR2 SYGVKD come from the germline V gene. The CDR3 runs to 14 residues. The chain's CDR3 is CASSNQGMNYGYTF. The CDR3 nucleotides read TGTGCCAGCAGTAACCAGGGGATGAACTATGGCTACACCTTC.

This clonotype was counted at least ten times. The chain links TRBV25-1 to TRBJ2-7; D remains unclear. V was clipped by 8 bases and J by 0 bases, with 11 bases between them. Germline values: CDR1 MGHDK, CDR2 SYGVNS. The CDR3 sequence is 13 residues long. The CDR3 here is CASDPHDSYEQYF. The CDR3 nucleotides are TGTGCCAGCGATCCCCATGACTCCTACGAGCAGTACTTC.

The table lists this clonotype with a few counts. This sequence joins TRBV7-2 and TRBJ1-6; tentative D call: TRBD1 (5 bases). This CDR3 region has 15 residues. V was shortened by 3 bases and J by 6 bases, with 12 bases between the two germline ends. CDR1 and CDR2 from the germline V gene are SGHTA and FQGNSA. CDR3 loop: CASSFDPRGNSPLHF. The CDR3 DNA reads TGTGCCAGCAGCTTCGACCCGAGGGGTAATTCACCCCTCCACTTT. The full variable domain, with the rest looked up from reference TRBV7-2 and TRBJ1-6, is GAGVSQSPSNKVTEKGKDVELRCDPISGHTALYWYRQSLGQGLEFLIYFQGNSAPDKSGLPSDRFSAERTGGSVSTLTIQRTQQEDSAVYLCASSFDPRGNSPLHFGNGTRLTVT.

In this sample, this clonotype turned up a few times. The rearrangement joins TRBV20-1 to TRBJ2-7; D is unclear. This CDR3 has 12 residues. Per germline, CDR1 DFQATT and CDR2 SNEGSKA (reference sequence). V was shortened by 5 bases and J by 2 bases, with 10 bases between the two germline ends. CDR3 protein: CSAPVSAYEQYF. For the CDR3, the DNA is TGCAGTGCTCCCGTGAGTGCCTACGAGCAGTACTTC.

The chain carries TRBV19 and TRBJ1-4; D not certain. The germline V gene encodes CDR1 LNHDA and CDR2 SQIVND (reference sequence). The CDR3 totals 15 residues. V was cut by 4 bases and J by 0 bases, with 9 bases left in between. CDR3 sequence reads: CASSTWTATNEKLFF. CDR3 sequence (DNA): TGTGCCAGTAGTACCTGGACCGCAACTAATGAAAAACTGTTTTTT.

In this sample, this clonotype turned up a few times. This chain uses TRBV6-1 with TRBJ2-5; D gene unclear. V lost 0 bases, J lost 5 bases, and 16 bases lay in between. The germline V gene encodes CDR1 MNHNS and CDR2 SASEGT. This CDR3 region has 16 residues. The CDR3 DNA reads as TGTGCCAGCAGTGAAGCCCTGTTTCCTAGAATCGAGACCCAGTACTTC. Its protein is CASSEALFPRIETQYF.

The genes are TRBV29-1 and TRBJ2-3, with D tentatively TRBD1 or TRBD2 (5 bases each). CDR1 is SQVTM, CDR2 ANQGSEA, per germline. The CDR3 has 16 residues. Between the trimmed V and J ends, which lost 2 bases and 6 bases, there was a span of 21 bases. The DNA of the CDR3 is TGCAGCGTTGAAAACAGACTAACAGGCGACCGGGATACGCAGTATTTT. Protein product: CSVENRLTGDRDTQYF.

Notes on this clonotype: Relative to the germline gene, one junction end is altered; a read error may explain this. The genes are TRBV15 and TRBJ1-5, with D possibly TRBD1 on 5 matching bases. The germline V gene encodes CDR1 LNHNV and CDR2 YYDKDF (reference sequence). The CDR3 sequence is 13 residues long. The CDR3 here is CDTSFRGNQPQHF. CDR3 sequence (DNA): TGTGACACCAGCTTCAGGGGCAATCAGCCCCAGCATTTT.

This clonotype was seen only a few times. This chain uses TRBV9 with TRBJ1-1; 9 bases are shared with TRBD1. V shed 4 bases, J shed 5 bases, and the junction held 9 bases outside the gene matches. CDR1 and CDR2 (germline): SGDLS, YYNGEE. This CDR3 spans 15 amino acids. The CDR3 coding sequence is TGTGCCAGCAGCAAACATACAGGGGGCAATACTGAAGCTTTCTTT. Encoded protein: CASSKHTGGNTEAFF.

The sample holds a few counts of this clonotype. The chain has TRBV5-1 and TRBJ1-1, with 9 bases lining up with TRBD1. V lost 4 bases and J lost 11; bases outside the gene matches: 6. Germline-derived CDR1 and CDR2 are SGHRS and YFSETQ. CDR3 size: 12 residues. The DNA for the CDR3 is TGCGCCAGCAGCGCAACAGGGGGCATTGCTTTCTTT. Its protein product is CASSATGGIAFF.

The chain carries TRBV4-3 and TRBJ1-6; 8 nucleotides align to TRBD1. The CDR3 covers 16 residues. CDR1 LGHNA and CDR2 YSLEER come from the germline V gene. Losses at the gene ends were 0 bases for V and 9 bases for J; bases not matched to a gene: 7. The CDR3 is CASSQDLPRGLSPLHF. CDR3 coding DNA: TGCGCCAGCAGCCAAGATCTGCCCAGGGGGCTTTCACCCCTCCACTTT.

This clonotype was detected only once. The rearrangement uses TRBV7-8 and TRBJ1-2; D gene uncertain. The V gene lost 5 bases and the J gene lost 5 bases, with 15 bases spanning the gap. The germline gives CDR1 SGHVS, CDR2 FQNEAQ. CDR3 length: 14 residues. The CDR3 DNA reads as TGTGCCAGCAGCATAAGCGGATCGGGATATGGCTACACCTTC. This gives the protein CASSISGSGYGYTF.

Comments on this clonotype: A much more abundant neighbour one base away suggests this may be a read error. The V call is TRBV29-1, the J call TRBJ2-7; 7 bases align to TRBD1. Germline V lookup: CDR1 SQVTM, CDR2 ANQGSEA. This CDR3 region has 15 residues. Losses at the gene ends were 2 bases for V and 1 base for J; bases not matched to a gene: 8. CDR3 protein: CSVESETGYSYEQYF. CDR3 coding DNA: TGCAGCGTTGAATCGGAGACAGGGTATTCCTACGAGCAGTACTTC.

This clonotype was counted only a few times. The rearrangement uses TRBV7-9 and TRBJ1-2; D gene uncertain. The CDR3 is 15 amino acids. Germline lookup yields CDR1 SEHNR and CDR2 FQNEAQ (reference sequence). The V gene lost 5 bases and the J gene lost 2 bases, with 15 bases spanning the gap. The DNA of the CDR3 is TGTGCCAGCAGCAGTCAGGCCGTACTAAACTATGGCTACACCTTC. The encoded protein is CASSSQAVLNYGYTF. Together with reference TRBV7-9 and TRBJ1-2, the CDR3 gives the full variable domain: DTGVSQNPRHKITKRGQNVTFRCDPISEHNRLYWYRQTLGQGPEFLTYFQNEAQLEKSRLLSDRFSAERPKGSFSTLEIQRTEQGDSAMYLCASSSQAVLNYGYTFGSGTRLTVV.

At least ten counts were recorded for this clonotype. This chain uses TRBV10-1 with TRBJ1-6; D is uncertain. Per the germline V gene, CDR1 is WNHNN and CDR2 is SYGVQD (reference sequence). The CDR3 is made up of 12 amino acids. V was cut by 3 bases and J by 8 bases, with 5 bases left in between. The CDR3 DNA follows: TGCGCCAGCAGTGATTCATATTCACCCCTCCACTTT. This codes for CASSDSYSPLHF.

V and J are TRBV19 and TRBJ1-5; 9 nucleotides align to TRBD1. Germline V gene sequence: CDR1 LNHDA, CDR2 SQIVND (reference sequence). The V and J ends lost 3 bases and 3 bases, in that order; junction bases with no gene match: 3. This CDR3 has 15 amino acids. CDR3 DNA sequence: TGTGCCAGTAGTATCTGGACAGGGGACAATCAGCCCCAGCATTTT. This translates into CASSIWTGDNQPQHF.

About this clonotype itself: One end of the junction is discordant with germline, which a read error may explain. The rearrangement joins TRBV7-7 to TRBJ2-5; possible D gene TRBD2, 5 bases. The CDR3 totals 16 residues. Germline values: CDR1 SSHAT, CDR2 FNYEAQ (reference sequence). CDR3 DNA sequence: TGTGCTAGCAGCTTAGAGGGCGGCTGGCTTCAAGAGACCCAGTACTTC. Translation: CASSLEGGWLQETQYF.

This clonotype showed up many times. The chain employs TRBV25-1 and TRBJ1-1; no firm D call. This CDR3 comprises 13 residues. Looked up from germline, CDR1 is MGHDK and CDR2 is SYGVNS. V shed 4 bases and J shed 1 base, with 7 bases lying between them. The CDR3 protein is CASSAAENTEAFF. CDR3 coding DNA: TGTGCCAGCAGTGCTGCCGAGAACACTGAAGCTTTCTTT.

This clonotype appeared many times. The chain carries TRBV2 and TRBJ2-5, with D unclear. Germline values: CDR1 SNHLY, CDR2 FYNNEI. Trimming cost V 7 bases and J 1 base, with 7 bases left between them. The CDR3 sequence is 12 residues long. The CDR3 spells CASMASQETQYF. As DNA, the CDR3 is TGTGCCAGCATGGCCTCCCAAGAGACCCAGTACTTC.

V gene TRBV25-1 combines with J gene TRBJ1-5; possible D gene TRBD1, 5 bases. Trimming left V 6 bases short and J 2 bases short, with 17 bases between. The CDR3 is 16 residues long. Germline-derived CDR1 and CDR2 are MGHDK and SYGVNS. The CDR3 region is CASSLLAGSGNQPQHF. CDR3 DNA sequence: TGTGCCAGCAGCCTCTTAGCAGGGAGTGGCAATCAGCCCCAGCATTTT.

This clonotype turned up a few times. This chain joins TRBV12-3 or TRBV12-4 and TRBJ1-2; 9 nucleotides align to TRBD1. The CDR3 is 15 residues long. V lost 6 bases and J lost 3; bases outside the gene matches: 8. CDR3 sequence reads: CASSPSDRGDYGYTF. The CDR3, as DNA: TGTGCCAGCAGCCCCTCGGACAGGGGCGACTATGGCTACACCTTC.

This rearrangement joins TRBV4-1 to TRBJ1-5; D remains ambiguous. V was trimmed by 5 bases and J by 6 bases, leaving 11 bases between them. Germline CDR1 reads MGHRA; CDR2 reads YSYEKL. This CDR3 comprises 13 residues. CDR3 in DNA: TGCGCCAGCAGCTTAGATTCTAGTCAGCCCCAGCATTTT. This encodes CASSLDSSQPQHF.

This clonotype was seen more than once but under ten times. V usage is TRBV9 and J usage is TRBJ2-5, with 9 bases fitting TRBD1. The CDR3 sequence is 16 residues long. Trimming removed 1 base from V and 5 bases from J; junction bases left unmatched: 9. Germline V CDR1 and CDR2: SGDLS, YYNGEE. The CDR3 region is CASSVLGTGQWETQYF. The CDR3 DNA is TGTGCCAGCAGCGTATTGGGGACAGGGCAGTGGGAGACCCAGTACTTC.

About this clonotype: The junction departs from germline at one end; a sequencing error may be responsible. The rearrangement uses TRBV6-1 and TRBJ1-5; no clear D gene. The CDR3 has 12 amino acids. Looked up from germline, CDR1 is MNHNS and CDR2 is SASEGT. This CDR3 is CAGSLVDQPQHF. In nucleotides, the CDR3 is TGTGCCGGCAGTCTAGTGGATCAGCCCCAGCATTTT.